This T cell receptor beta chain derives from a study of control samples from healthy donors and cancer patients. V was clipped by 8 bases and J by 0 bases, with 22 bases between them. Germline V gives CDR1 MRHNA, CDR2 SNTAGT. The CDR3 totals 17 residues. Clones were sequenced by immunoSEQ multiplex PCR, and TCRdb holds only the in-frame ones, with some missing. Of 55,000 to 80,000 clones in the sample, roughly 89% are singletons; the top ten hold less than 6%. This chain uses TRBV6-4 with TRBJ1-1; TRBD1 is a possible D gene (6 bases). This sequence originates from a man in his fifties or sixties with colorectal cancer. Source material: PBMCs. CDR3 protein: CASSWTAAIRLNTEAFF. The CDR3, as DNA: TGTGCCAGCTCTTGGACAGCAGCAATTCGACTGAACACTGAAGCTTTCTTT.